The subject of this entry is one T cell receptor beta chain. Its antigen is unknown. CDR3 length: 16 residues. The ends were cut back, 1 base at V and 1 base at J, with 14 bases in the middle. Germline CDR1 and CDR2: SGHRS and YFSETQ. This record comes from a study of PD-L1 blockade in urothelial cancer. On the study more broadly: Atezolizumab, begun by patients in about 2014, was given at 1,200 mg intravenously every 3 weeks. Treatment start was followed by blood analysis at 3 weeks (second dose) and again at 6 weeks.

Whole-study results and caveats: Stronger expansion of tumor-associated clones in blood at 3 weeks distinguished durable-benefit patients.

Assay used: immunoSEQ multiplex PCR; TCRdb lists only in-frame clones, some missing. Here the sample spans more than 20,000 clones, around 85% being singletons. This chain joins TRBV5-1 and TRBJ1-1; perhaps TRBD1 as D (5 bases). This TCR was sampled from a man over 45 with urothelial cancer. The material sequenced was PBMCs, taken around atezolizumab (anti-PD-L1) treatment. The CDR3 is CASSLRRGEGNTEAFF. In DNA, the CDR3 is TGCGCCAGCAGCTTGAGGAGGGGAGAAGGGAACACTGAAGCTTTCTTT.